The 3 T cell receptor beta chains below were found in one sample sequenced in a study of T cell responses to AZD1222 COVID-19 vaccine. The table came from immunoSEQ multiplex PCR; TCRdb's copy has only in-frame clones and leaves some out. This sample yields about 160,000 clones, of which approximately 89% are seen a single time; approximately 4.8% belongs to the top ten. The sample was peripheral blood, taken on day 0 of AZD1222 vaccination. These receptors were taken from an adult in good health.

The J gene is TRBJ2-1, the V gene TRBV5-4; 11 nucleotides match TRBD2. Germline assignment: CDR1 SGHNT and CDR2 YYREEE (reference sequence). Trimming took 2 bases from V and 9 from J; bases not matched to a gene: 22. The CDR3 is 20 residues long. The CDR3 sequence is CASSFRNSGRAHVSYSEQFF. The CDR3 DNA sequence: TGTGCCAGCAGCTTCCGAAATAGCGGGAGGGCACATGTGTCGTATAGTGAGCAGTTCTTC.

Details on this clone: An end of the junction does not agree with germline; a read error may underlie this. V usage is TRBV7-2 and J usage is TRBJ2-7; D is tentatively TRBD1 or TRBD2 (5 bases each). There are 15 residues in the CDR3. Looked up from germline, CDR1 is SGHTA and CDR2 is FQGNSA. The CDR3 spells CASGFVGLASYEQYF. CDR3 bases: TGTGCCAGCGGCTTCGTGGGGCTAGCATCCTACGAGCAGTACTTC.

The chain uses TRBV5-1 and TRBJ2-7; D is possibly TRBD2 (5 bases). The CDR3 runs to 14 residues. CDR1 is SGHRS, CDR2 YFSETQ, per germline. Trimming took off 6 bases at V and 3 bases at J, with 16 bases between the two ends. Written as DNA, the CDR3 is TGCGCCAGCAACTCTAACGCCGGGGACTACGAGCAGTACTTC. Its protein product is CASNSNAGDYEQYF.